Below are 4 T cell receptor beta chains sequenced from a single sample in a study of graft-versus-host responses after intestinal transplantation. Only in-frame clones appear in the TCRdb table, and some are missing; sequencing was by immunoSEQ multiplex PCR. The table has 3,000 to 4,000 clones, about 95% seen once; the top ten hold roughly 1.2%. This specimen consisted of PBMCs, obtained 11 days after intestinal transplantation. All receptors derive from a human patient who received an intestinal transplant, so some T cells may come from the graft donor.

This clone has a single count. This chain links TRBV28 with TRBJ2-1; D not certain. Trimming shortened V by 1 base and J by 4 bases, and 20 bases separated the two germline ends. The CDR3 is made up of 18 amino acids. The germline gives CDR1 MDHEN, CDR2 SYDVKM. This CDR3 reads CASSLYPISRKGYNEQFF. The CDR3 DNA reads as TGTGCCAGCAGTTTATATCCCATCTCGAGGAAGGGATACAATGAGCAGTTCTTC.

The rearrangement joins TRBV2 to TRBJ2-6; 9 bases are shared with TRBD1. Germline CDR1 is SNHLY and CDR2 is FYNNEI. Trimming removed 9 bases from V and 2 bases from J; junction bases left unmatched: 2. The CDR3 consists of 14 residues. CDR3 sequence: CARTGGAGANVLTF. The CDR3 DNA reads TGTGCCAGGACAGGGGGAGCTGGGGCCAACGTCCTGACTTTC.

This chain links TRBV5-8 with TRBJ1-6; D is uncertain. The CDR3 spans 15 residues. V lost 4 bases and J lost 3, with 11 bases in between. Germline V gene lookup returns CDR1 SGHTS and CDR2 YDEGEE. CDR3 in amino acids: CASSPLSHYNSPLHF. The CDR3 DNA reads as TGTGCCAGCAGCCCTCTGAGTCACTATAATTCACCCCTCCACTTT.

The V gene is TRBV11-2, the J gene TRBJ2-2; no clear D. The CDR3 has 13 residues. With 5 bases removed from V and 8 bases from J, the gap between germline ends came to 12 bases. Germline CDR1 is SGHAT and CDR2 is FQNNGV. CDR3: CASSPLKVGELFF. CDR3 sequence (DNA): TGTGCCAGCAGCCCTCTTAAGGTGGGGGAGCTGTTTTTT.